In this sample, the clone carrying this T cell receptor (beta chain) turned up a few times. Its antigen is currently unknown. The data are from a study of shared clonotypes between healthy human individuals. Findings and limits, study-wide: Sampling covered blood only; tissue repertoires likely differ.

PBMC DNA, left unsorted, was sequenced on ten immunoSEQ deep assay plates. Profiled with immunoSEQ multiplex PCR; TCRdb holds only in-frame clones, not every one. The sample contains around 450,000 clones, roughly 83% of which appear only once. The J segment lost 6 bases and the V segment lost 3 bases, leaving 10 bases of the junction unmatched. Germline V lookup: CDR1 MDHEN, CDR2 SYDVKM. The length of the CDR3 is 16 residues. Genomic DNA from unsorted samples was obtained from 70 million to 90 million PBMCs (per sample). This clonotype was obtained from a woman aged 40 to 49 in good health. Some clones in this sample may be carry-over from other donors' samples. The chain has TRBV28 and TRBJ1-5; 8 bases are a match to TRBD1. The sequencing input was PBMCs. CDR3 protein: CASSLGQGARSQPQHF. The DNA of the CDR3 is TGTGCCAGCAGTTTGGGGCAGGGGGCACGTAGTCAGCCCCAGCATTTT. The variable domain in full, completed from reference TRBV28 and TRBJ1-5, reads DVKVTQSSRYLVKRTGEKVFLECVQDMDHENMFWYRQDPGLGLRLIYFSYDVKMKEKGDIPEGYSVSREKKERFSLILESASTNQTSMYLCASSLGQGARSQPQHFGDGTRLSIL.